A selection of T cell receptor beta chains follows, all from one sample in a study of blood T cell repertoires in COVID-19. Repertoires were generated with immunoSEQ multiplex PCR, while TCRdb's copy carries only in-frame clones and drops some. This table has 50,000 to 65,000 clones, around 89% appearing once. Sequenced: peripheral blood. Receptor source: a human donor in a cohort sampled during active COVID-19. Each CDR3 is given without its conserved first and last residue. Fields, in order: CDR3 protein, V gene.

ASSLELTGELF	TRBV11-2
ASSTGGTGRGRNYGYT	TRBV19
ASSPRGGRLSYNEQF	TRBV19
ASSFGASNQPQH	TRBV5-5
ASRGGTAEAF	TRBV3-1/TRBV3-2
SARGRDRVY	TRBV20-1
SASRGTEAF	TRBV20-1
ATSGGVNTGELF	TRBV24-1
ASRPDTTYQPQH	TRBV5-1
ASSLASNTEAF	TRBV11-3
ASSPVSGSYEQY	TRBV7-9
ASRQPALGEAYGYT	TRBV6-6
ASSWGVAETQY	TRBV5-6
ASSYDYGRMNTEAF	TRBV5-6
ASSQDWSSYNSPLH	TRBV4-1
ASSQERTSGSSYEQY	TRBV4-2
AWTGGTTEAF	TRBV30
ATEVGGRYEQY	TRBV28
ASSMASGGAIVYEQF	TRBV19
ANLREGGETDTQY	TRBV6-5
ASSRRGTDEQF	TRBV27
ASSLDWTGGGTEAF	TRBV7-7
ASSEGLAGVGYNEQF	TRBV4-3
ASSLEWDSPNYGYT	TRBV5-1
ASSRTEGAGTEAF	TRBV4-3
ASSQAGGGELF	TRBV4-1
ASSLAGLEFLF	TRBV5-6
ASSWGQTAF	TRBV27
ASSYTTGAGELF	TRBV6-2/TRBV6-3
ASSLGGQPQH	TRBV2
AWSVSGVYGYT	TRBV30
ASSGSGRAEDTQY	TRBV9
ASSLGTRNTEAF	TRBV4-3
ASSLQSGSYEQY	TRBV11-2
ASSLRSRGQETQY	TRBV28
ASSPPGTANTGELF	TRBV18
ASGGENHEKLF	TRBV19
ASSQSVKETQY	TRBV4-2
ASSIGWGVNSYEQY	TRBV19
ASSLNLGQETTNEKLF	TRBV28
ASSQDGGVVFEQY	TRBV3-1/TRBV3-2
ASTRHAEAF	TRBV12-3/TRBV12-4